The clone carrying this T cell receptor (beta chain) was seen repeatedly, ten times or more. Its antigen is unknown. MiXCR, applied by TCRdb to the 5' RACE reads, yields one record per CDR3 protein. Found here are roughly 230,000 distinct CDR3 sequences, about 8% of them singletons; the top ten hold less than 4%. This specimen belongs to a study of identical twins. Findings of the study overall: Fewer insertions marked abundant cord blood beta clonotypes; young adult naive trended weakly, memory not at all.

Only healthy Caucasians were included as donors. These data are also associated with another study on yellow fever vaccine responses in identical twins. As reported in that work: Reportedly, twins' vaccine T cell responses looked partly convergent and partly personalized.

The TCR originated in a woman under 30 in good health. Source material: CD8+ T cells sorted from blood.

The CDR3 DNA is TGTGCCAGCAGTTTCTCCGGGACGGGCTACGAGCAGTACTTC. This sequence encodes CASSFSGTGYEQYF. The V and J genes are TRBV27 and TRBJ2-7, with D perhaps being TRBD1 or TRBD2 (5 bases each). The CDR3 runs 14 residues. CDR1 MNHEY and CDR2 SMNVEV come from the germline V gene (reference sequence). Trimming took off 3 bases at V and 3 bases at J, with 12 bases between the two ends.